The 18 T cell receptor beta chains below all came from one sample that was sequenced in a study of control samples from healthy donors and cancer patients. Generated by immunoSEQ multiplex PCR, the TCRdb table keeps only in-frame clones and is missing some. The sample lists around 200,000 clones; roughly 91% were seen once. The sequenced sample was blood. All receptors come from a woman in her twenties or thirties in good health.

The table lists this clone with a count of one. This rearrangement joins TRBV10-1 to TRBJ1-1, with TRBD1 identical over 10 bases. The CDR3 extends over 14 amino acids. Germline loops: CDR1 WNHNN, CDR2 SYGVQD (reference sequence). With V trimmed by 6 bases and J by 3 bases, 4 bases remained unmatched. CDR3 region: CASSRTGGDTEAFF. The CDR3 bases are TGCGCCAGCAGCCGGACAGGGGGGGACACTGAAGCTTTCTTT.

The V and J genes are TRBV7-2 and TRBJ2-1; TRBD1 might be the D (6 bases). This CDR3 contains 14 residues. Germline CDR1 is SGHTA and CDR2 is FQGNSA. Trimming stripped 3 bases from V and 3 bases from J, with 9 bases between. The CDR3 DNA follows: TGTGCCAGCAGCTTGGGGGCAGTCTACAATGAGCAGTTCTTC. It codes for CASSLGAVYNEQFF.

The rearrangement joins TRBV7-2 to TRBJ2-3; D may be TRBD1 or TRBD2 (6 bases each). The V gene lost 5 bases and the J gene lost 5 bases, with 11 bases spanning the gap. The CDR3 spans 13 residues. Germline V lookup: CDR1 SGHTA, CDR2 FQGNSA. The CDR3 nucleotides are TGTGCCAGCAGCCGACTAGGGGGAGATACGCAGTATTTT. This encodes CASSRLGGDTQYF.

About this clone: The same CDR3 can be traced to other DNA sequences in this sample. The rearrangement uses TRBV9 and TRBJ2-7; tentatively, D is TRBD1 (7 bases). Trimming cost V 2 bases and J 0 bases, with 12 bases left between them. The CDR3 runs 15 residues. From germline, CDR1 is SGDLS and CDR2 YYNGEE. CDR3 sequence: CASSVGGTASYEQYF. CDR3 nucleotides: TGTGCCAGCAGCGTTGGAGGGACAGCCTCCTACGAGCAGTACTTC. Using reference TRBV9 and TRBJ2-7 for the parts outside the CDR3, the full variable domain is DSGVTQTPKHLITATGQRVTLRCSPRSGDLSVYWYQQSLDQGLQFLIQYYNGEERAKGNILERFSAQQFPDLHSELNLSSLELGDSALYFCASSVGGTASYEQYFGPGTRLTVT.

The rearrangement links TRBV7-2 to TRBJ1-3; tentatively, D is TRBD1 (5 bases). The CDR3 spans 17 residues. Trimming stripped 1 base from V and 4 bases from J, with 17 bases between. CDR1 is SGHTA and CDR2 is FQGNSA in the germline V gene. CDR3 nucleotide sequence: TGTGCCAGCAGCTTAGGGGGGACGGGGGTTGTCGGAAACACCATATATTTT. This codes for CASSLGGTGVVGNTIYF.

This clone was seen a single time. The chain is built from TRBV7-2 and TRBJ2-7; the D is unclear. Trimming pared 1 base from V and 5 bases from J, leaving 9 bases between. Germline V gene data show CDR1 as SGHTA and CDR2 as FQGNSA. The CDR3 is 13 residues long. In DNA, the CDR3 is TGTGCCAGCAGCTTAGTGGGCTACAACGAGCAGTACTTC. Protein: CASSLVGYNEQYF.

The chain has TRBV5-4 and TRBJ2-2; TRBD2 matches 8 bases. The germline CDR1 and CDR2 sequences are SGHNT and YYREEE (reference sequence). Losses at the gene ends were 4 bases for V and 0 bases for J; bases not matched to a gene: 5. This CDR3 comprises 16 residues. CDR3 sequence (DNA): TGTGCCAGCAGCCCTCCGGGACTAGCGAACACCGGGGAGCTGTTTTTT. Translation gives CASSPPGLANTGELFF.

This clone appeared a single time. The chain combines TRBV5-6 with TRBJ1-2; D is uncertain. Germline assignment: CDR1 SGHDT and CDR2 YYEEEE. The CDR3 loop spans 15 amino acids. V was clipped by 0 bases and J by 4 bases, with 13 bases between them. CDR3 sequence: CASSLEGSLVYGYTF. The DNA for the CDR3 is TGTGCCAGCAGCTTGGAGGGCAGTCTCGTCTATGGCTACACCTTC. Full variable domain (remainder filled in from reference TRBV5-6 and TRBJ1-2): DAGVTQSPTHLIKTRGQQVTLRCSPKSGHDTVSWYQQALGQGPQFIFQYYEEEERQRGNFPDRFSGHQFPNYSSELNVNALLLGDSALYLCASSLEGSLVYGYTFGSGTRLTVV.

The rearrangement joins TRBV2 to TRBJ1-1; 7 bases line up with TRBD1. With V trimmed by 4 bases and J by 1 base, 3 bases remained unmatched. Germline V lookup: CDR1 SNHLY, CDR2 FYNNEI. The CDR3 extends over 14 amino acids. The CDR3, as DNA: TGTGCCAGCAGTGCCCAGGGGGGGAACACTGAAGCTTTCTTT. Its protein is CASSAQGGNTEAFF.

V gene TRBV21-1 combines with J gene TRBJ1-6; the table names TRBD1, a call not compared with the DNA. TRBV21-1 is labeled a pseudogene. The CDR3 has 21 residues. CDR3 region: CASSKGLSVRQGSSYNSPLHF. Here the CDR3 DNA reads TGTGCCAGCAGCAAAGGACTAAGCGTAAGGCAGGGGAGCTCCTATAATTCACCCCTCCACTTT.

The chain has TRBV5-8 and TRBJ2-7, with D hard to call. Trimming stripped 0 bases from V and 2 bases from J, with 6 bases between. Per germline, CDR1 SGHTS and CDR2 YDEGEE. This CDR3 comprises 13 residues. DNA for the CDR3: TGTGCCAGCAGCTTGGCCAACCCCTACGAGCAGTACTTC. Amino acid sequence: CASSLANPYEQYF.

This chain links TRBV27 with TRBJ2-3; 10 bases align to TRBD2. The CDR3 spans 16 residues. Germline CDR1 and CDR2: MNHEY and SMNVEV (reference sequence). V trimming: 4 bases; J trimming: 0 bases; junction bases outside the gene matches: 4. The CDR3 protein is CASSSPAGGSTDTQYF. CDR3 nucleotide sequence: TGTGCCAGCAGTTCCCCAGCGGGGGGGAGCACAGATACGCAGTATTTT.

The rearrangement links TRBV27 to TRBJ1-2; unclear D gene. The CDR3 consists of 13 residues. Looked up from germline, CDR1 is MNHEY and CDR2 is SMNVEV (reference sequence). V was clipped by 3 bases and J by 5 bases, with 10 bases between them. The CDR3 DNA reads TGTGCCAGCAGTTTCGGCATTAGTTATGGCTACACCTTC. Its translation: CASSFGISYGYTF.

J is TRBJ1-2 and V is TRBV18; no reliable D call. Germline V gene data show CDR1 as KGHSH and CDR2 as LQKENI. This CDR3 has 14 residues. V was cut by 1 base and J by 3 bases, with 9 bases left in between. The CDR3 DNA reads as TGTGCCAGCTCACCACTAAATCAGGACTATGGCTACACCTTC. Protein: CASSPLNQDYGYTF.

The J gene is TRBJ1-2, the V gene TRBV7-9, with 8 bases that match TRBD1. V shed 6 bases, J shed 5 bases, and the junction held 8 bases outside the gene matches. CDR1 is SEHNR and CDR2 is FQNEAQ in the germline V gene (reference sequence). The CDR3 extends over 14 amino acids. CDR3 DNA sequence: TGTGCCAGCAGTTCCGGACAGGGTGATTATGGCTACACCTTC. Translated, it gives CASSSGQGDYGYTF.

The J gene is TRBJ2-2, the V gene TRBV15, with D hard to call. CDR3 length: 14 amino acids. Trimming left V 0 bases short and J 3 bases short, with 5 bases between. Germline assignment: CDR1 LNHNV and CDR2 YYDKDF (reference sequence). The CDR3, as DNA: TGTGCCACCAGCAGAGAGAGCGACACCGGGGAGCTGTTTTTT. Its protein is CATSRESDTGELFF.

This clone was observed a single time. This chain connects TRBV19 to TRBJ1-2, with D maybe TRBD1 (5 bases). Germline V gives CDR1 LNHDA, CDR2 SQIVND (reference sequence). Trimming pared 1 base from V and 7 bases from J, leaving 13 bases between. CDR3 length equals 14 residues. DNA of the CDR3: TGTGCCAGTAGTATAGGAGGCAGGGCCATTGGCTACACCTTC. It translates to CASSIGGRAIGYTF.

This clone has a handful of counts. The sample contains more than one DNA sequence encoding this CDR3. J is TRBJ2-5 and V is TRBV18; 10 bases match TRBD1. Germline CDR1 and CDR2: KGHSH and LQKENI. The CDR3 extends over 13 amino acids. V gave up 4 bases and J gave up 5 bases; unmatched junction bases: 1. In DNA form, the CDR3 reads TGTGCCAGCTCACTGGGACAGGGGGAGACCCAGTACTTC. It yields the protein CASSLGQGETQYF.